Listed below are T cell receptor beta chains from one sample, sequenced in a study of blood T cell repertoires in COVID-19. The method was immunoSEQ multiplex PCR; TCRdb's version includes in-frame clones alone and lacks a portion of them. The data show more than 200,000 clones, around 80% seen once. Sequenced material: peripheral blood. The receptor set was obtained from a man in his forties with active or convalescent COVID-19. CDR3s include the opening cysteine and the closing phenylalanine or tryptophan. The order of the fields is clone size, D gene, J gene, V gene, CDR3 protein, CDR3 DNA. The D gene is left open where the match is weak. The size field is filled for only some rows; it gives once, few, many or a size class.

>once|-|TRBJ1-5|TRBV4-1
CASSPLAGSSNQPQHF
TGCGCCAGCAGCCCCTTGGCGGGATCTAGCAATCAGCCCCAGCATTTT
>-|TRBD1|TRBJ2-1|TRBV7-2
CASSFWGQDRANEQFF
TGTGCCAGCAGCTTCTGGGGACAGGACAGGGCCAATGAGCAGTTCTTC
>-|TRBD1|TRBJ1-3|TRBV6-5
CASSLQGFGNTIYF
TGTGCCAGCAGCCTACAGGGGTTTGGAAACACCATATATTTT
>-|-|TRBJ1-6|TRBV20-1
CSASQGFYNSPLHF
TGCAGTGCAAGTCAGGGTTTCTATAATTCACCCCTCCACTTT
>-|-|TRBJ1-1|TRBV11-2
CASSLGSGNLNTEAFF
TGTGCCAGCAGCTTAGGCTCAGGAAATCTGAACACTGAAGCTTTCTTT
>many|-|TRBJ2-1|TRBV19
CASSMGLYNEQFF
TGTGCCAGTAGTATGGGCCTCTACAATGAGCAGTTCTTC
>-|-|TRBJ1-2|TRBV6-5
CASTQGGGDGYTF
TGTGCCAGCACCCAAGGGGGGGGCGATGGCTACACCTTC
>-|TRBD2|TRBJ2-1|TRBV10-1
CASSEASGNSNEQFF
TGCGCCAGCAGTGAGGCTAGCGGGAATAGCAATGAGCAGTTCTTC
>-|-|TRBJ1-4|TRBV5-1
CASTDPGGGEEKLFF
TGCGCCAGCACCGATCCGGGGGGCGGTGAAGAAAAACTGTTTTTT
>-|-|TRBJ1-2|TRBV4-1
CASSQLSRELYGYTF
TGCGCCAGCAGCCAACTAAGCCGGGAGCTCTATGGCTACACCTTC
>-|-|TRBJ1-1|TRBV3-1/TRBV3-2
CASSQVDSRTEAFF
TGTGCCAGCAGCCAAGTTGACTCGAGGACTGAAGCTTTCTTT
>-|-|TRBJ1-3|TRBV30
CAWSTGPTSGNTIYF
TGTGCCTGGAGTACAGGACCGACCTCTGGAAACACCATATATTTT
>-|TRBD1|TRBJ1-6|TRBV5-4
CASSPGQDLNSPLHF
TGTGCCAGCAGCCCCGGACAGGACCTAAATTCACCCCTCCACTTT
>-|TRBD1|TRBJ1-5|TRBV18
CASSPYADRDRNQPQHF
TGTGCCAGCTCACCCTACGCAGACCGGGACAGGAATCAGCCCCAGCATTTT
>-|-|TRBJ1-1|TRBV6-2/TRBV6-3
CASSYSRGRNTEAFF
TGTGCCAGCAGTTACTCGCGGGGCCGGAACACTGAAGCTTTCTTT
>-|-|TRBJ1-2|TRBV24-1
CATSGPQGGLTGYTF
TGTGCCACCAGTGGCCCCCAGGGAGGGCTAACTGGCTACACCTTC
>-|TRBD2|TRBJ2-1|TRBV24-1
CATSFGPSGRSNEQFF
TGTGCCACCAGTTTTGGGCCTAGCGGGAGATCCAATGAGCAGTTCTTC
>many|-|TRBJ2-7|TRBV4-1
CASSQDQNSYYEQYF
TGCGCCAGCAGCCAAGATCAGAACAGCTACTACGAGCAGTACTTC